This is a list of T cell receptor beta chains from one sample in a study of cytomegalovirus exposure and HLA in healthy donors. Clones were sequenced by immunoSEQ multiplex PCR, and TCRdb holds only the in-frame ones, with some missing. The data hold 150,000 to 200,000 clones, with 65% to 80% observed a single time. Sequenced material: PBMCs. Every receptor here comes from a male donor in good health and CMV-seronegative. CDR3s include the opening cysteine and the closing phenylalanine or tryptophan. A D gene is named only where the DNA matches it firmly. The size field is filled for only some rows; it gives once, few, many or a size class.

d_call,v_call,j_call,clone_size,cdr3_aa,cdr3_nt
TRBD1,TRBV11-2,TRBJ2-7,few,CASSFGTGGFYEQYF,TGTGCCAGCAGCTTCGGGACAGGGGGCTTCTACGAGCAGTACTTC
.,TRBV5-1,TRBJ2-7,.,CASSTDSHSYEQYF,TGCGCCAGCAGTACCGACAGTCACTCCTACGAGCAGTACTTC
TRBD2,TRBV28,TRBJ2-2,.,CASSSPGRGPGELFF,TGTGCCAGCAGTTCCCCCGGGAGGGGTCCCGGGGAGCTGTTTTTT
TRBD1,TRBV30,TRBJ2-2,.,CAWSVGTGSGELFF,TGTGCCTGGAGTGTAGGGACAGGGTCCGGGGAGCTGTTTTTT
.,TRBV7-9,TRBJ2-5,.,CASSPSQGSPETQYF,TGTGCCAGCAGCCCATCCCAGGGATCCCCAGAGACCCAGTACTTC
TRBD1,TRBV28,TRBJ2-7,.,CASSPGQGKDEQYF,TGTGCCAGCAGTCCGGGACAGGGAAAGGACGAGCAGTACTTC
.,TRBV11-3,TRBJ1-1,few,CASSLGGFNTEAFF,TGTGCCAGCAGCTTAGGCGGATTTAACACTGAAGCTTTCTTT
.,TRBV7-9,TRBJ2-1,.,CASSPRQAYNEQFF,TGTGCCAGCAGCCCCCGACAGGCGTACAATGAGCAGTTCTTC
.,TRBV6-4,TRBJ1-5,.,CASSVRGGSNQPQHF,TGTGCCAGCAGTGTCCGCGGCGGGAGCAATCAGCCCCAGCATTTT
TRBD1,TRBV27,TRBJ1-4,.,CASGFWDSNEKLFF,TGTGCCAGCGGATTTTGGGACAGTAATGAAAAACTGTTTTTT
.,TRBV4-1,TRBJ1-3,once,CASSRPGSVLSGNTIYF,TGCGCCAGCAGCCGACCCGGGTCGGTTCTGTCTGGAAACACCATATATTTT